The 9 T cell receptor beta chains below all came from one sample that was sequenced in a study of type 1 and type 2 diabetes patients (dated by TCRdb to the mid-2010s). Sequenced using an Illumina MiSeq. Genomic DNA from sorted T cell subsets served as template for TCRbeta CDR3 amplification. Multiplex PCR with 30 forward and 13 reverse primers amplified the TCRbeta CDR3 region. Starting from the raw public reads, TCRdb applied fastp trimming at Q25, assembled clones with MiXCR and retained in-frame beta chains. One record per CDR3 amino acid sequence lists the most common genes and DNA. In all, the sample holds approximately 260,000 distinct CDR3 sequences, and around 47% of those were seen once. Roughly 15% of the sample belongs to the ten largest clones. Specimen: peripheral blood mononuclear cells (PBMCs). The receptors come from a man aged 18 to 29 with type 2 diabetes.

The CDR3 DNA follows: TGTGCCAGCAGTTGGGCCCAACAGGGCCAAGGCTATGGCTACACCTTC. Translating gives CASSWAQQGQGYGYTF. The chain recombines TRBV6-1 with TRBJ1-2, with a tentative D call TRBD1 (6 bases). CDR1 is MNHNS and CDR2 is SASEGT in the germline V gene. The CDR3 runs to 16 residues. The germline V and J ends were trimmed by 5 bases and 4 bases, with 20 bases remaining between them.

The rearrangement joins TRBV20-1 to TRBJ2-2; 10 positions match TRBD1. V shed 3 bases and J 6 bases; nucleotides not matched to a gene: 13. CDR3 size: 17 residues. The V gene's germline CDR1 is DFQATT and CDR2 SNEGSKA (reference sequence). CDR3 DNA sequence: TGCAGTGCTAGGGCCGATCCGGGACAGGGGCCTTCCGGGGAGCTGTTTTTT. Amino acid sequence: CSARADPGQGPSGELFF.

The rearrangement joins TRBV19 to TRBJ1-1; D not resolved. Germline lookup yields CDR1 LNHDA and CDR2 SQIVND (reference sequence). The CDR3 contains 13 residues. Trimming took 6 bases from V and 1 from J, leaving 9 bases between them. CDR3 sequence: CASRRTENTEAFF. CDR3 DNA sequence: TGTGCCAGTAGGCGGACGGAGAACACTGAAGCTTTCTTT.

This rearrangement joins TRBV20-1 to TRBJ2-2; D might be TRBD1 (5 bases). The CDR3 spans 15 residues. Germline V gene data show CDR1 as DFQATT and CDR2 as SNEGSKA (reference sequence). Trimming left V 6 bases short and J 5 bases short, with 19 bases between. CDR3 bases: TGCAGTGCCGCGAGCTCAGGGCGCGCTACCGGGGAGCTGTTTTTT. It is translated as CSAASSGRATGELFF.

The CDR3 sequence is CASSDWTGGSNYGYTF. The CDR3 nucleotides are TGTGCCAGCAGTGATTGGACAGGGGGAAGCAACTATGGCTACACCTTC. The V and J genes are TRBV2 and TRBJ1-2, with 10 bases aligning to TRBD1. The V segment lost 3 bases and the J segment 2 bases; nucleotides outside the gene matches: 6. The CDR3 covers 16 residues. CDR1 and CDR2 from the germline V gene are SNHLY and FYNNEI.

The V call is TRBV2, the J call TRBJ2-5; 13 bases align to TRBD2. V trimming: 6 bases; J trimming: 4 bases; junction bases outside the gene matches: 11. This CDR3 is built from 17 residues. Germline V gene data show CDR1 as SNHLY and CDR2 as FYNNEI. CDR3 in amino acids: CASRNPGLAGKGETQYF. The CDR3 region has the DNA TGTGCCAGCAGGAATCCGGGACTAGCGGGAAAGGGAGAGACCCAGTACTTC.

The chain joins TRBV4-1 to TRBJ2-2, with 12 bases lining up with TRBD2. V was clipped by 9 bases and J by 0 bases; unmatched bases: 2. Germline assignment: CDR1 MGHRA and CDR2 YSYEKL. This CDR3 comprises 15 residues. CDR3 sequence: CASGLAGTNTGELFF. CDR3 DNA sequence: TGCGCCAGTGGACTAGCGGGGACGAACACCGGGGAGCTGTTTTTT.

The chain uses TRBV13 and TRBJ1-6, with D possibly being TRBD1 (5 bases). The CDR3 length is 15 residues. V shed 5 bases and J shed 7 bases, with 15 bases lying between them. The germline CDR1 and CDR2 sequences are PRHDT and FYEKMQ (reference sequence). CDR3 nucleotide sequence: TGTGCCAGCAGCCGGTACGGTTCAGGGAATTCACCCCTCCACTTT. Amino acid sequence: CASSRYGSGNSPLHF.

At least ten counts were recorded for this clonotype. This chain connects TRBV19 to TRBJ1-1; no reliable D call. Germline CDR1 and CDR2: LNHDA and SQIVND (reference sequence). V lost 7 bases and J 1 base, leaving 10 bases between the germline ends. CDR3 length equals 13 residues. CDR3: CASTIYQNTEAFF. The CDR3, as DNA: TGTGCCAGTACGATTTACCAGAACACTGAAGCTTTCTTT. Complete variable domain (other parts from reference TRBV19 and TRBJ1-1): DGGITQSPKYLFRKEGQNVTLSCEQNLNHDAMYWYRQDPGQGLRLIYYSQIVNDFQKGDIAEGYSVSREKKESFPLTVTSAQKNPTAFYLCASTIYQNTEAFFGQGTRLTVV.